This TCR beta chain was recorded in a study of T cell responses to AZD1222 COVID-19 vaccine. Data came from immunoSEQ multiplex PCR; TCRdb stores just in-frame clones and leaves some out. The data contain fewer than 200,000 clones, over 75% of them singletons. CDR3 length equals 14 residues. The germline CDR1 and CDR2 sequences are SGDLS and YYNGEE. V was pared by 3 bases and J by 11 bases, with 21 bases between. For this clone: The antigen remains unidentified.

Overall study findings and caveats: Spike as a whole was targeted by vaccine-associated CD4 TCRs, dominant at 160-218 and 743-854. Most donors were white British, females outnumbered males, and clonal diversity was possibly underestimated.

This clonotype originated in an adult who received the AZD1222 COVID-19 vaccine. The starting material was peripheral blood, obtained 28 days after the second AZD1222 dose. This chain joins TRBV9 and TRBJ2-7; weak D call: TRBD1 (5 bases). The CDR3 reads CASSETGGAMRKYF. The CDR3 nucleotides are TGTGCCAGCAGCGAGACGGGTGGGGCGATGAGGAAGTACTTC.